The sample holds a few counts of the clone carrying this T cell receptor (beta chain). Its antigen is unknown. The data originate from a study of cytomegalovirus exposure and HLA in healthy donors. Regarding the study as a whole: Reports showed the classifier diagnosing cytomegalovirus status with high specificity and sensitivity. A few CMV-associated chains proved CMV antigen-specific in vitro. Subsequent analysis found a tendency for first-cohort TCR clusters to co-occur within the 120 or so validation repertoires. Listed as cytomegalovirus-associated were about 160 TCR beta chains.

Profiled with immunoSEQ multiplex PCR; TCRdb holds only in-frame clones, not every one. The data show 260,000 or so clones, 90% seen once. Trimming left V 1 base short and J 4 bases short, with 5 bases between. Per germline, CDR1 SGHVS and CDR2 FQNEAQ. The CDR3 totals 13 residues. Sequenced sample: PBMCs. The clonotype comes from a woman in her thirties in good health and CMV-seronegative. V gene TRBV7-8 combines with J gene TRBJ1-3; D ambiguous. CDR3 in amino acids: CASSLGTGNTIYF. In DNA form, the CDR3 reads TGTGCCAGCAGCTTAGGGACCGGAAACACCATATATTTT.